This T cell receptor beta chain is from a study of T cell responses to AZD1222 COVID-19 vaccine. Study conclusions and caveats: Every sample of the repertoires postdated the peak T cell response. Baseline serology detected seropositivity in only five or six AZD1222 recipients. Donors in the cohort were predominantly white British and more often female, and clonal diversity was possibly underestimated.

Trimming removed 4 bases at V and 12 bases at J, with 15 bases between. The CDR3 is 12 amino acids. Worth noting for this clone: What it recognizes is unknown.

Measured with immunoSEQ multiplex PCR; TCRdb has only the in-frame clones, and not every one. The sample holds about 190,000 clones, 75% to 90% seen once. Sequencing used peripheral blood, obtained on day 0 of MenACWY control vaccination. The clonotype comes from an adult in good health. J is TRBJ1-1 and V is TRBV12-3 or TRBV12-4; no clear D gene. CDR3 in DNA: TGTGCCAGCAGTTCAGAGCCCACCGTTTCTTTCTTT. Amino acid sequence: CASSSEPTVSFF.